The next 19 T cell receptor beta chains were all read from a single sample in a study of blood T cells in healthy people across ages. Together with a sample-barcoded 5' primer, a J-beta primer mix was included in a second PCR lasting about 6 to 11 cycles. MiXCR was run by TCRdb on the 5' RACE reads, yielding one entry per CDR3 protein. The sample has about 780,000 distinct CDR3 sequences, roughly 60% seen once. Source material: blood. These TCRs come from a man in his thirties or forties in good health.

This clonotype was seen a few times. The V call is TRBV5-1, the J call TRBJ1-2; D is perhaps TRBD1 (6 bases). This CDR3 has 18 amino acids. Trimming removed 0 bases at V and 4 bases at J, with 22 bases between. Germline V gene lookup returns CDR1 SGHRS and CDR2 YFSETQ. CDR3 region: CASSLAPGGGSGGYGYTF. In DNA, the CDR3 is TGCGCCAGCAGCTTGGCCCCCGGCGGGGGCTCAGGTGGCTATGGCTACACCTTC.

V gene TRBV7-2 combines with J gene TRBJ2-1; 7 bases map to TRBD1. The length of the CDR3 is 13 residues. J gave up 7 bases and V 6 bases, and 6 bases lay outside the gene matches. Germline lookup yields CDR1 SGHTA and CDR2 FQGNSA. This CDR3 reads CASRLNRGNEQFF. The CDR3 region has the DNA TGTGCCAGCAGATTAAACAGGGGAAATGAGCAGTTCTTC. The full variable domain, with the rest looked up from reference TRBV7-2 and TRBJ2-1, is GAGVSQSPSNKVTEKGKDVELRCDPISGHTALYWYRQSLGQGLEFLIYFQGNSAPDKSGLPSDRFSAERTGGSVSTLTIQRTQQEDSAVYLCASRLNRGNEQFFGPGTRLTVL.

V usage is TRBV5-5 and J usage is TRBJ2-1; 10 nucleotides match TRBD2. Germline CDR1 reads SGHKS; CDR2 reads YYEKEE (reference sequence). Losses at the gene ends were 2 bases for V and 8 bases for J; bases not matched to a gene: 4. CDR3 length equals 14 residues. The CDR3 coding sequence is TGTGCCAGCAGCTTTACTAGCGGGGCATATGAGCAGTTCTTC. This encodes CASSFTSGAYEQFF.

This chain connects TRBV6-5 to TRBJ1-2; the D is unclear. Germline V gives CDR1 MNHEY, CDR2 SVGAGI. The CDR3 has 14 residues. V lost 3 bases and J 5 bases, leaving 13 bases between the germline ends. This CDR3 reads CASSYGLAGYGYTF. The CDR3 DNA sequence: TGTGCCAGCAGTTATGGTTTGGCTGGTTATGGCTACACCTTC.

The gene calls are TRBV4-3 and TRBJ1-1, with D possibly matching TRBD1 (5 bases). Per germline, CDR1 LGHNA and CDR2 YSLEER. The ends were cut back, 0 bases at V and 4 bases at J, with 15 bases in the middle. This CDR3 contains 16 residues. CDR3 DNA: TGCGCCAGCAGCCAAGATCAAGGGGCCGGGGGCACTGAAGCTTTCTTT. As protein: CASSQDQGAGGTEAFF.

The rearrangement links TRBV4-3 to TRBJ2-1, with D maybe TRBD1 (5 bases). The V end was cut by 0 bases, the J end by 3 bases, with 15 bases between. The CDR3 has 17 residues. The germline CDR1 and CDR2 sequences are LGHNA and YSLEER. CDR3 sequence reads: CASSQEVHRSNYNEQFF. The CDR3 DNA reads as TGCGCCAGCAGCCAAGAAGTCCACAGGTCTAACTACAATGAGCAGTTCTTC.

The V call is TRBV29-1, the J call TRBJ2-7; 10 bases are shared with TRBD1. The CDR3 has 14 amino acids. Germline trimming cut 0 bases from V and 3 bases from J; bases unmatched to any gene: 2. Per the germline V gene, CDR1 is SQVTM and CDR2 is ANQGSEA. CDR3 sequence (DNA): TGCAGCGTTGAAGATCGGGACAGGGGCTACGAGCAGTACTTC. This translates into CSVEDRDRGYEQYF.

In this sample, this clonotype turned up a few times. V and J are TRBV20-1 and TRBJ1-5; D uncertain. There are 15 residues in the CDR3. Between the trimmed V and J ends, which lost 0 bases and 6 bases, there was a span of 15 bases. Per germline, CDR1 DFQATT and CDR2 SNEGSKA (reference sequence). This CDR3 reads CSARDMAQPLQPQHF. The DNA of the CDR3 is TGCAGTGCTAGAGATATGGCCCAGCCACTTCAGCCCCAGCATTTT.

The chain employs TRBV29-1 and TRBJ2-1; D is perhaps TRBD1 (5 bases). Trimming pared 0 bases from V and 15 bases from J, leaving 15 bases between. The CDR3 totals 12 residues. Germline CDR1 SQVTM, CDR2 ANQGSEA. Here the CDR3 reads CSVEDQAGWLFF. The CDR3 DNA reads TGCAGCGTTGAAGATCAGGCAGGGTGGTTGTTCTTC.

The chain combines TRBV2 with TRBJ2-5, with TRBD1 matching 7 bases. The CDR3 contains 13 residues. The V and J ends lost 7 bases and 11 bases, in that order; junction bases with no gene match: 13. From germline, CDR1 is SNHLY and CDR2 FYNNEI. In DNA form, the CDR3 reads TGTGCCAGCAAACAGGGGTCCTACAATGAGCAGTACTTC. Its translation: CASKQGSYNEQYF.

The chain links TRBV6-2 or TRBV6-3 to TRBJ2-1; no definite D call. CDR3 length equals 15 residues. The V end lost 4 bases, the J end lost 1 base, and 11 bases lay between the germline ends. Germline assignment: CDR1 MNHEY and CDR2 SVGEGT. The CDR3 sequence is CASSWADGSYNEQFF. CDR3 nucleotides: TGTGCCAGCAGTTGGGCGGACGGGTCCTACAATGAGCAGTTCTTC.

This clonotype was counted a few times. This sequence joins TRBV7-2 and TRBJ2-5; 15 positions match TRBD2. J gave up 4 bases and V 0 bases, and 9 bases lay outside the gene matches. Germline CDR1 reads SGHTA; CDR2 reads FQGNSA. This CDR3 is 19 amino acids long. CDR3 nucleotide sequence: TGTGCCAGCAGCTTAGCGCGGACTAGCGGGGGGGATGTGGTAGAGACCCAGTACTTC. Protein product: CASSLARTSGGDVVETQYF.

The chain joins TRBV5-5 to TRBJ2-7; tentative D call: TRBD1 (5 bases). The CDR3 sequence is 14 residues long. The V and J ends lost 0 bases and 2 bases respectively, with 9 bases between them. Germline V gene data show CDR1 as SGHKS and CDR2 as YYEKEE (reference sequence). CDR3 sequence reads: CASSLDRSAYEQYF. CDR3 coding DNA: TGTGCCAGCAGCTTGGACAGGTCAGCCTACGAGCAGTACTTC. The whole variable domain, filled in from reference TRBV5-5 and TRBJ2-7, reads DAGVTQSPTHLIKTRGQQVTLRCSPISGHKSVSWYQQVLGQGPQFIFQYYEKEERGRGNFPDRFSARQFPNYSSELNVNALLLGDSALYLCASSLDRSAYEQYFGPGTRLTVT.

This chain uses TRBV10-3 with TRBJ2-3, with 10 nucleotides matching TRBD1. The CDR3 is 16 amino acids. Germline CDR1 is ENHRY and CDR2 is SYGVKD. V lost 8 bases, J lost 5 bases, and 13 bases stayed unmatched. The CDR3 is CAIWGADRGQGDTQYF. The CDR3, as DNA: TGTGCCATCTGGGGAGCCGACAGGGGGCAGGGAGATACGCAGTATTTT.

In its sample, this clonotype was seen a few times. V usage is TRBV10-3 and J usage is TRBJ2-5; 7 bases agree with TRBD1. Germline values: CDR1 ENHRY, CDR2 SYGVKD. The CDR3 length is 15 residues. The V gene end was trimmed by 3 bases and the J gene end by 5 bases; junction bases not matched to a gene: 9. The CDR3 DNA reads as TGTGCCATCAGTGAAATAACAGGGGTGGGGGAGACCCAGTACTTC. This translates into CAISEITGVGETQYF.

This rearrangement joins TRBV7-2 to TRBJ1-2; 8 nucleotides match TRBD1. The CDR3 contains 14 residues. Germline-derived CDR1 and CDR2 are SGHTA and FQGNSA. V shed 4 bases and J 8 bases; nucleotides not matched to a gene: 9. The CDR3 nucleotides read TGTGCCAGCAGCTCACCGACAGGGGCATCCGGCTACACCTTC. Translated, it gives CASSSPTGASGYTF.

V usage is TRBV7-8 and J usage is TRBJ1-5; possibly TRBD1 for D (6 bases). The CDR3 sequence is 16 residues long. CDR1 and CDR2 from the germline V gene are SGHVS and FQNEAQ. Deletions cut 9 bases from V and 0 bases from J, with 18 bases between. The CDR3 protein is CASSLEGGYSNQPQHF. CDR3 nucleotides: TGTGCCAGTAGTCTGGAGGGGGGGTATAGCAATCAGCCCCAGCATTTT. Full variable domain (outside the CDR3, taken from reference TRBV7-8 and TRBJ1-5): GAGVSQSPRYKVAKRGQDVALRCDPISGHVSLFWYQQALGQGPEFLTYFQNEAQLDKSGLPSDRFFAERPEGSVSTLKIQRTQQEDSAVYLCASSLEGGYSNQPQHFGDGTRLSIL.

This chain connects TRBV6-5 to TRBJ2-1; 9 nucleotides agree with TRBD1. The J segment lost 5 bases and the V segment lost 3 bases, leaving 14 bases of the junction unmatched. The germline gives CDR1 MNHEY, CDR2 SVGAGI. CDR3 length: 18 residues. Here the CDR3 DNA reads TGTGCCAGCAGTTATCGCGGGAGCGGGACAGGGAGGAACAATGAGCAGTTCTTC. Translated, it gives CASSYRGSGTGRNNEQFF.

This chain uses TRBV7-8 with TRBJ1-5; TRBD1 is a possible D gene (5 bases). The CDR3 runs to 14 residues. Germline-derived CDR1 and CDR2 are SGHVS and FQNEAQ. Deletions cut 5 bases from V and 5 bases from J, with 13 bases between. CDR3 amino acids: CASSINQGYQPQHF. In DNA, the CDR3 is TGTGCCAGCAGCATAAACCAGGGTTATCAGCCCCAGCATTTT.